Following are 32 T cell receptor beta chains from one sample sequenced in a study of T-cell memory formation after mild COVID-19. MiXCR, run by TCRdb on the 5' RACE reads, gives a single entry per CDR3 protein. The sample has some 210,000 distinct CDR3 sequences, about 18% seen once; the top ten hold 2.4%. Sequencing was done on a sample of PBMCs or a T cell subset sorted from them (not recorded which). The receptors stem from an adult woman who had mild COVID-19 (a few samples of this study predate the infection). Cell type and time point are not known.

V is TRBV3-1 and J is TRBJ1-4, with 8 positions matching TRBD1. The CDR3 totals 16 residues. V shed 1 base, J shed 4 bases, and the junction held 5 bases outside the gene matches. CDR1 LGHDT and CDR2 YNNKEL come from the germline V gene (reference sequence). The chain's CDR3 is CASSQAGQAINEKLFF. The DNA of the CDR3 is TGTGCCAGCAGCCAAGCGGGACAGGCCATTAATGAAAAACTGTTTTTT.

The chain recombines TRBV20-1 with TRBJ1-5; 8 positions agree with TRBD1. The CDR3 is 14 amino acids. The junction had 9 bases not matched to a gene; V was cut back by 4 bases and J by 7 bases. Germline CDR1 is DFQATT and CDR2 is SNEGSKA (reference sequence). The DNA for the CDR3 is TGCAGTGCTACCGGGACAGGTAGCGGCCAGCCCCAGCATTTT. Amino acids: CSATGTGSGQPQHF.

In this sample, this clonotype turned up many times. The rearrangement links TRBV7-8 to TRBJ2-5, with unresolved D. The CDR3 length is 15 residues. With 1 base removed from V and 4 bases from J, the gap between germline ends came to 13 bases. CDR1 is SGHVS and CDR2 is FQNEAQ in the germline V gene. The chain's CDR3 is CASSLVLSRVETQYF. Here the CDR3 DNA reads TGTGCCAGCAGCTTAGTCCTGTCACGAGTAGAGACCCAGTACTTC. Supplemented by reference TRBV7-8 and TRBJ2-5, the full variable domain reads GAGVSQSPRYKVAKRGQDVALRCDPISGHVSLFWYQQALGQGPEFLTYFQNEAQLDKSGLPSDRFFAERPEGSVSTLKIQRTQQEDSAVYLCASSLVLSRVETQYFGPGTRLLVL.

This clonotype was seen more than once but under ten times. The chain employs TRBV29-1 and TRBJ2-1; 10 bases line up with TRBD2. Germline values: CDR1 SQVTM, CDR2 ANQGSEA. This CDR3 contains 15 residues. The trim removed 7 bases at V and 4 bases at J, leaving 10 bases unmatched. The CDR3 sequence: CSGRTGTSVYNEQFF. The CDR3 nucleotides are TGCAGCGGTCGGACCGGGACTAGCGTTTACAATGAGCAGTTCTTC.

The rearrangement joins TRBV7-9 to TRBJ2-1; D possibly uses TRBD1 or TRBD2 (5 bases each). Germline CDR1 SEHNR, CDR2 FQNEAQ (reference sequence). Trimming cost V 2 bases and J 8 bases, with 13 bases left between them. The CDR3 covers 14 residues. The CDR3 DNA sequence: TGTGCCAGCAGCTTAACCTCGGGACGCCATGAGCAGTTCTTC. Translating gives CASSLTSGRHEQFF.

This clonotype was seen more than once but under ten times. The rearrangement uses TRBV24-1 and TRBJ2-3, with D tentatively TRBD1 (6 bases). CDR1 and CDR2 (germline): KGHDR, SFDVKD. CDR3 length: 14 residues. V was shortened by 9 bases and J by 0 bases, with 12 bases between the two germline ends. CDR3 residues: CATSQGLSTDTQYF. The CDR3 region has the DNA TGTGCCACCTCACAGGGCCTTAGCACAGATACGCAGTATTTT.

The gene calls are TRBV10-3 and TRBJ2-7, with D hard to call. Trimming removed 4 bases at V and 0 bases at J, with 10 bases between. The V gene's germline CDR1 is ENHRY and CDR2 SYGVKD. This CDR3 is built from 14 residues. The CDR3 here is CAISGSGSSYEQYF. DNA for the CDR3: TGTGCCATCAGTGGCTCAGGTAGCTCCTACGAGCAGTACTTC.

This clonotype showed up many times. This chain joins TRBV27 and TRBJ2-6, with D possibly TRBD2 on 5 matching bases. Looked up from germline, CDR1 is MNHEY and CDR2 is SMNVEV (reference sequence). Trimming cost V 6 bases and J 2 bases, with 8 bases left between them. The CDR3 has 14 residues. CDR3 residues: CASRQRAGANVLTF. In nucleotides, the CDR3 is TGTGCCAGCAGACAGAGGGCTGGGGCCAACGTCCTGACTTTC.

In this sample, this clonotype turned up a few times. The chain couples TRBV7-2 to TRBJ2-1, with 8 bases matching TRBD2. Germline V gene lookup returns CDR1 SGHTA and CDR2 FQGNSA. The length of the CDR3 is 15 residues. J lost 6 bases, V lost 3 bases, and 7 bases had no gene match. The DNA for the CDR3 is TGTGCCAGCAGCTTTTCCGGACTAGCTTCCAATGAGCAGTTCTTC. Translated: CASSFSGLASNEQFF.

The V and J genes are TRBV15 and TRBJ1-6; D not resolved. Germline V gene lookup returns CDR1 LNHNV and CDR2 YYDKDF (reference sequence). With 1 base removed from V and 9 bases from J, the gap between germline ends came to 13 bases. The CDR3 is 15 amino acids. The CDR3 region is CATSRGGVRVSPLHF. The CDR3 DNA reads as TGTGCCACCAGCAGAGGAGGAGTGAGGGTTTCACCCCTCCACTTT.

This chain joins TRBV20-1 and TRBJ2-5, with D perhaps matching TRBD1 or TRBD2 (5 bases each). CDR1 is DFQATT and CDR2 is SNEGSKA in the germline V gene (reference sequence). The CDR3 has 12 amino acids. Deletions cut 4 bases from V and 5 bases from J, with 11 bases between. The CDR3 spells CSATGAGETQYF. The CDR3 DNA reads TGCAGTGCTACCGGGGCCGGGGAGACCCAGTACTTC.

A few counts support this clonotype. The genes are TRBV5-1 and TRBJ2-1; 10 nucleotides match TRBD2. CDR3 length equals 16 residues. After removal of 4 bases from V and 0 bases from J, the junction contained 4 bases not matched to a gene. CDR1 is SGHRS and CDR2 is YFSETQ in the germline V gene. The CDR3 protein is CASSGVAGGSYNEQFF. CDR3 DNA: TGCGCCAGCAGCGGCGTAGCGGGGGGCTCCTACAATGAGCAGTTCTTC. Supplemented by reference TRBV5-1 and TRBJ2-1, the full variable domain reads KAGVTQTPRYLIKTRGQQVTLSCSPISGHRSVSWYQQTPGQGLQFLFEYFSETQRNKGNFPGRFSGRQFSNSRSEMNVSTLELGDSALYLCASSGVAGGSYNEQFFGPGTRLTVL.

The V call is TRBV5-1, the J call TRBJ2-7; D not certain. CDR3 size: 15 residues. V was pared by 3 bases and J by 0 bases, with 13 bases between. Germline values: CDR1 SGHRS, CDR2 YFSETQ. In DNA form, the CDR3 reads TGCGCCAGCAGCTCCGGTTATAGCAACTCCTACGAGCAGTACTTC. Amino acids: CASSSGYSNSYEQYF. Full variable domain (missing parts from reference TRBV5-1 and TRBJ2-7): KAGVTQTPRYLIKTRGQQVTLSCSPISGHRSVSWYQQTPGQGLQFLFEYFSETQRNKGNFPGRFSGRQFSNSRSEMNVSTLELGDSALYLCASSSGYSNSYEQYFGPGTRLTVT.

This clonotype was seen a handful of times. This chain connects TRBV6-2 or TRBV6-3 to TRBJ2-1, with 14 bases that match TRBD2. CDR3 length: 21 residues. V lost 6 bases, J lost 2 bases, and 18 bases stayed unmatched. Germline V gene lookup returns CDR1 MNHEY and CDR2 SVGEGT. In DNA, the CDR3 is TGTGCCAGCAGCGGCGGACTAGCGGGAGGCCGAACCCACCTGACCTACAATGAGCAGTTCTTC. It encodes CASSGGLAGGRTHLTYNEQFF.

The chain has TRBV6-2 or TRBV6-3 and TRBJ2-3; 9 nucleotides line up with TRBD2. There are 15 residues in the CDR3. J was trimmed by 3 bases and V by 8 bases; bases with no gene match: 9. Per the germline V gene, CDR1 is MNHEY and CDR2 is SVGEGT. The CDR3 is CASFSAGGPTDTQYF. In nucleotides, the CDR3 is TGTGCCAGCTTTTCGGCGGGAGGGCCTACAGATACGCAGTATTTT.

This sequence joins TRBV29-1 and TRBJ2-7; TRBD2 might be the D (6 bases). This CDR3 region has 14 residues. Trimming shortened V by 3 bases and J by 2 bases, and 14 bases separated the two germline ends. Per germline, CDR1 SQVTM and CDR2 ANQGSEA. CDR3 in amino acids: CSVELWDSPYEQYF. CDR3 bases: TGCAGCGTTGAGTTGTGGGACTCGCCCTACGAGCAGTACTTC.

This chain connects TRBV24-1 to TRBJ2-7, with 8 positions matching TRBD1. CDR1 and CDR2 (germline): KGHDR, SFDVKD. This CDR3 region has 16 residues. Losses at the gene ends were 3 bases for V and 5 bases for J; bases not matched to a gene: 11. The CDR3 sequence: CATSDPAGTGGNEQYF. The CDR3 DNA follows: TGTGCCACCAGTGATCCTGCCGGGACAGGTGGGAACGAGCAGTACTTC.

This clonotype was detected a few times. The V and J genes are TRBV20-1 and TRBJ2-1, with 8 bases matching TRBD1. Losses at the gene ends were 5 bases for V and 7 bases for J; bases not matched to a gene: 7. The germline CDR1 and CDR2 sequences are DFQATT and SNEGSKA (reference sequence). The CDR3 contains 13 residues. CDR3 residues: CSAFGTGWNEQFF. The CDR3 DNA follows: TGCAGTGCTTTCGGGACAGGATGGAATGAGCAGTTCTTC.

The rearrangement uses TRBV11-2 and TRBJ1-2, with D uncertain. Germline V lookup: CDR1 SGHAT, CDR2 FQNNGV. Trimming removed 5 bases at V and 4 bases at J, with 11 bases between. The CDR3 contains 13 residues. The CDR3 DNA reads TGTGCCAGCAGCCCGGCGATCGGCTATGGCTACACCTTC. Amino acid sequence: CASSPAIGYGYTF.

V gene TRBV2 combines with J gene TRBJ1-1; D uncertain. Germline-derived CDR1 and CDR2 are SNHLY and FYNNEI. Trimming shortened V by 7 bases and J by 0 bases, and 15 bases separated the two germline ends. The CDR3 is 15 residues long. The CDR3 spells CASTIREHMNTEAFF. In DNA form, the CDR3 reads TGTGCCAGCACCATTAGGGAGCACATGAACACTGAAGCTTTCTTT. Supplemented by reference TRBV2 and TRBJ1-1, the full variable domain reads EPEVTQTPSHQVTQMGQEVILRCVPISNHLYFYWYRQILGQKVEFLVSFYNNEISEKSEIFDDQFSVERPDGSNFTLKIRSTKLEDSAMYFCASTIREHMNTEAFFGQGTRLTVV.

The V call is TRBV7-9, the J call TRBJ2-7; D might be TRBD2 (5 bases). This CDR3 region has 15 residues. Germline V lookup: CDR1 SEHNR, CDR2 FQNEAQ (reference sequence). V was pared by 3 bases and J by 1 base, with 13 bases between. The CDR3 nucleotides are TGTGCCAGCAGCTTCCGGGGTAACCCATCCTACGAGCAGTACTTC. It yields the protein CASSFRGNPSYEQYF.

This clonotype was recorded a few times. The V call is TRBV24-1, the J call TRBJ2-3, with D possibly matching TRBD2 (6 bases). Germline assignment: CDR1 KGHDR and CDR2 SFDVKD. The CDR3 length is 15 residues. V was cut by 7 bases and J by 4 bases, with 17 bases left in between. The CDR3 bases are TGTGCCACCAGCCCGGCTGGAGGGCGCGCAGATACGCAGTATTTT. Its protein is CATSPAGGRADTQYF.

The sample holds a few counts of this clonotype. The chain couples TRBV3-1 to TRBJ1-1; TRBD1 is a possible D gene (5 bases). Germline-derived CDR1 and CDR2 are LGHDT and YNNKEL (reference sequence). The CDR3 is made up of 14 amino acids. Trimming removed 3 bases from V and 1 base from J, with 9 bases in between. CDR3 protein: CASSHRVSNTEAFF. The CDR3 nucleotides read TGTGCCAGCAGCCACAGGGTCTCGAACACTGAAGCTTTCTTT.

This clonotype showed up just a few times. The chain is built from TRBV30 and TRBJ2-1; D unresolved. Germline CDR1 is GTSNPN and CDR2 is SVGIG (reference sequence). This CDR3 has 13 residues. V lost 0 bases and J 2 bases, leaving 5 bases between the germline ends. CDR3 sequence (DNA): TGTGCCTGGAGTGTACGGGCCTACAATGAGCAGTTCTTC. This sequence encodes CAWSVRAYNEQFF.

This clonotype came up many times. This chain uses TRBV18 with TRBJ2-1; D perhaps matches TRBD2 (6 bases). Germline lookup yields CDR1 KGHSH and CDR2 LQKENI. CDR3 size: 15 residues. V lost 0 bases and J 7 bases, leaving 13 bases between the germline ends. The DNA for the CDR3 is TGTGCCAGCTCACCACCGTTACTAGCTCCTAATGAGCAGTTCTTC. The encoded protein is CASSPPLLAPNEQFF. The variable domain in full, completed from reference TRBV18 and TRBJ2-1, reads NAGVMQNPRHLVRRRGQEARLRCSPMKGHSHVYWYRQLPEEGLKFMVYLQKENIIDESGMPKERFSAEFPKEGPSILRIQQVVRGDSAAYFCASSPPLLAPNEQFFGPGTRLTVL.

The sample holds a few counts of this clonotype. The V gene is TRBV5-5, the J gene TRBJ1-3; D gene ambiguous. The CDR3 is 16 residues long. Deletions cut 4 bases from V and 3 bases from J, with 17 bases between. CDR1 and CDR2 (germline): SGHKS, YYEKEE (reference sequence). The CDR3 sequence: CASSQSLAGFGNTIYF. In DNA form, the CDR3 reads TGTGCCAGCAGCCAATCACTGGCGGGGTTTGGAAACACCATATATTTT.

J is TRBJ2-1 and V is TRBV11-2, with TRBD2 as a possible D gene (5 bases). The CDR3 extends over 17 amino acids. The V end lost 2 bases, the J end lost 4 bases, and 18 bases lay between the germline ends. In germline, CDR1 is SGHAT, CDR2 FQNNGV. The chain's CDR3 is CASSLNSVPLGYNEQFF. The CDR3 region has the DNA TGTGCCAGCAGCTTAAATAGCGTCCCTTTGGGGTACAATGAGCAGTTCTTC. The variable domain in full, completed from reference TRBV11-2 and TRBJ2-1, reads EAGVAQSPRYKIIEKRQSVAFWCNPISGHATLYWYQQILGQGPKLLIQFQNNGVVDDSQLPKDRFSAERLKGVDSTLKIQPAKLEDSAVYLCASSLNSVPLGYNEQFFGPGTRLTVL.

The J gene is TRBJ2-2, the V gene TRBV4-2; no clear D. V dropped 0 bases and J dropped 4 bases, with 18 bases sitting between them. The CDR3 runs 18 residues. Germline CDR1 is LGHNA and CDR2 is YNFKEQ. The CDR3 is CASSQDPRPSLGTGELFF. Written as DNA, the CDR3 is TGTGCCAGCAGCCAAGATCCCCGACCCAGCTTGGGCACCGGGGAGCTGTTTTTT.

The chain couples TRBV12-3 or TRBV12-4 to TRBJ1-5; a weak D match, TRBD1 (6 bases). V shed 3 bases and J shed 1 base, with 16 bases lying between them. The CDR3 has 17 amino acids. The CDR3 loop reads CASSFRGRENSNQPQHF. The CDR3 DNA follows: TGTGCCAGCAGTTTTCGGGGGCGAGAGAACAGCAATCAGCCCCAGCATTTT.

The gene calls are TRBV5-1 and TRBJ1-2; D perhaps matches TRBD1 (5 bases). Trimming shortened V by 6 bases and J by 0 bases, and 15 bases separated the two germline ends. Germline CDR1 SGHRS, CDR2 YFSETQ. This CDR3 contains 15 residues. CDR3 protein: CASTPSGPANYGYTF. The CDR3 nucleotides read TGCGCCAGCACCCCGTCGGGGCCCGCTAACTATGGCTACACCTTC.

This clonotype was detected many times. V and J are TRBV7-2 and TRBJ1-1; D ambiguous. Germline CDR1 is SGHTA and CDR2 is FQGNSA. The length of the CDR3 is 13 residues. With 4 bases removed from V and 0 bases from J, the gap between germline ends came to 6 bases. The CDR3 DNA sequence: TGTGCCAGCAGCTCCGGACTGAACACTGAAGCTTTCTTT. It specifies CASSSGLNTEAFF.

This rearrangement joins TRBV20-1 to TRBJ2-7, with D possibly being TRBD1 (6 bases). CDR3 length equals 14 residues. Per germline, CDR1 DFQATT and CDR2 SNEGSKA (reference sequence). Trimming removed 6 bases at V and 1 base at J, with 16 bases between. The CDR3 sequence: CSAWRPGESYEQYF. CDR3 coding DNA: TGCAGTGCCTGGCGGCCAGGGGAGTCCTACGAGCAGTACTTC.